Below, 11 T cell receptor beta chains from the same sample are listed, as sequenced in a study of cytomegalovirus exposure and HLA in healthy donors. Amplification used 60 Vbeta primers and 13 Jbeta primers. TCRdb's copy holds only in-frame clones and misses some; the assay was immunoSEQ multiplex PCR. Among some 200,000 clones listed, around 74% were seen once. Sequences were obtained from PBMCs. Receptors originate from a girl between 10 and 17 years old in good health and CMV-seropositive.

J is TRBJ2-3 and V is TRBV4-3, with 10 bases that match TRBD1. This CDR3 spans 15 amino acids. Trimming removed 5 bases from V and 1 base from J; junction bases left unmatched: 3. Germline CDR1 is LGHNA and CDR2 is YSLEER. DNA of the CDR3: TGCGCCAGCAGCGCAGGGACAGGGGGCACAGATACGCAGTATTTT. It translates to CASSAGTGGTDTQYF.

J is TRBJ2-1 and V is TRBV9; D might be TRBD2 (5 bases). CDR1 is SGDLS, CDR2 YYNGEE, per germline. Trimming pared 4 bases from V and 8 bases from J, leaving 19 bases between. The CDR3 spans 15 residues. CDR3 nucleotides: TGTGCCAGCAGCCACCGGGATTTACCGGGTGATGAGCAGTTCTTC. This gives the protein CASSHRDLPGDEQFF.

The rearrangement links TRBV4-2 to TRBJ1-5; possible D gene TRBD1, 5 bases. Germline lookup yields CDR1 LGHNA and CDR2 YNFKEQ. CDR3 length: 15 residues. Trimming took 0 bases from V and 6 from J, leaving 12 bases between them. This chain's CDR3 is CASSQELSGLQPQHF. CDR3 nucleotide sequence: TGTGCCAGCAGCCAAGAACTGTCGGGACTTCAGCCCCAGCATTTT.

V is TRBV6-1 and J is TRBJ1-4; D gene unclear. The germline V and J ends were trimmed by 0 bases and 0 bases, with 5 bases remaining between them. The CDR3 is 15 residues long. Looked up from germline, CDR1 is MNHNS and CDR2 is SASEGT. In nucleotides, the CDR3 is TGTGCCAGCAGTGAAGCCGGGGCAACTAATGAAAAACTGTTTTTT. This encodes CASSEAGATNEKLFF.

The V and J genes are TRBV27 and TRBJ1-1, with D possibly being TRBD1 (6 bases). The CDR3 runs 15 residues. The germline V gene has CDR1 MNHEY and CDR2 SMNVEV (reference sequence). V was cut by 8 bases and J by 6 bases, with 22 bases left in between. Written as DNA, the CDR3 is TGTGCCAGCTCACCAGATATAGGGGGGGGCTCTGAAGCTTTCTTT. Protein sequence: CASSPDIGGGSEAFF.

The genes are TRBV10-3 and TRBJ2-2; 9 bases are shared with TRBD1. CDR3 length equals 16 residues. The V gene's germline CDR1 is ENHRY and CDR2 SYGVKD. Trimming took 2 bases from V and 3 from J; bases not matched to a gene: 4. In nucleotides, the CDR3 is TGTGCCATCAGTGAGAAGGGACAGGGCGACACCGGGGAGCTGTTTTTT. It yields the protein CAISEKGQGDTGELFF.

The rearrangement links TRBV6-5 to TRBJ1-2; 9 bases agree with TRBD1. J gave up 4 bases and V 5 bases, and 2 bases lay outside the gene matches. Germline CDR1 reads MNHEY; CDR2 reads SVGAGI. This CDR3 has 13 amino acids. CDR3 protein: CASSGGQGYGYTF. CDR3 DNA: TGTGCCAGCAGTGGGGGACAGGGCTATGGCTACACCTTC.

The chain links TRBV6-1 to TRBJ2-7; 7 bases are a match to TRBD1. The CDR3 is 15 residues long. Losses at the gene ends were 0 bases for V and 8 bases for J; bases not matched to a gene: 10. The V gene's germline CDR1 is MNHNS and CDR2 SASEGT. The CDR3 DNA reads TGTGCCAGCAGTGAAGCGAGCAGGGGGAGTGGCAAGCAGTACTTC. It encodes CASSEASRGSGKQYF.

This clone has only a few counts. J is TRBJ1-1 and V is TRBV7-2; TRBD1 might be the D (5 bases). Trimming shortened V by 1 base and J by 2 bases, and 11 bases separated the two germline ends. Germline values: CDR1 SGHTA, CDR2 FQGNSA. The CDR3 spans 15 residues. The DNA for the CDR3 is TGTGCCAGCAGCTTAGGGGGCAGCCTAAACACTGAAGCTTTCTTT. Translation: CASSLGGSLNTEAFF.

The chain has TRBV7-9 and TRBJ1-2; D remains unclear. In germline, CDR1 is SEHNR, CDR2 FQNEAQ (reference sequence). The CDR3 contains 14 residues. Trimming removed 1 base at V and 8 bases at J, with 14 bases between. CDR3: CASSLDSPGGGYTF. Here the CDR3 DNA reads TGTGCCAGCAGCTTAGATAGCCCGGGAGGAGGCTACACCTTC.

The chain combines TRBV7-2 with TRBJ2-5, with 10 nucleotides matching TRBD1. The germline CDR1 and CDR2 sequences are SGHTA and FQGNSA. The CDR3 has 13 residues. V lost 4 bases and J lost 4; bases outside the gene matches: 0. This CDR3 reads CASSWDRGETQYF. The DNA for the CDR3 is TGTGCCAGCAGCTGGGACAGGGGAGAGACCCAGTACTTC.